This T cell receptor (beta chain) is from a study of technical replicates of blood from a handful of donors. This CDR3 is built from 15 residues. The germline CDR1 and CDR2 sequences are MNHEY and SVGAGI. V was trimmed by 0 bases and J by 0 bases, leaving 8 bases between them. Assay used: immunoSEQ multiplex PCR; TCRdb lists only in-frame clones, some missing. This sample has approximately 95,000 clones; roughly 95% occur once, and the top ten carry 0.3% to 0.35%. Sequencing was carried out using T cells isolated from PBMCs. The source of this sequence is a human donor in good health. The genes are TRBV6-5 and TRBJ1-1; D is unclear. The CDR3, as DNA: TGTGCCAGCAGTTACTCGAACGGGATGAACACTGAAGCTTTCTTT. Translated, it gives CASSYSNGMNTEAFF.